A single TCR beta chain is shown here with its context. Its matching antigen is unknown. The data stem from a study of cytomegalovirus exposure and HLA in healthy donors. Notes on the study in general: It was confirmed in vitro that a few of the CMV-associated chains were specific for CMV antigens. The study put 150 or so TCR beta chains on its list as cytomegalovirus-associated.

Profiled with immunoSEQ multiplex PCR; TCRdb holds only in-frame clones, not every one. This sample has a few hundred thousand clones, with 90% found just once. Sequencing was carried out using PBMCs. This TCR was recovered from a woman aged 18-29 years in good health and CMV-seronegative.

CDR3 DNA: TGCGCCAGCAGTGAGGGGGCAAGCCTGTGGAATGAGCAGTTCTTC. Translation gives CASSEGASLWNEQFF. The rearrangement links TRBV10-2 to TRBJ2-1, with D perhaps matching TRBD1 (5 bases). V was trimmed by 2 bases and J by 7 bases, leaving 15 bases between them. The germline CDR1 and CDR2 sequences are WSHSY and SAAADI. The CDR3 covers 15 residues.